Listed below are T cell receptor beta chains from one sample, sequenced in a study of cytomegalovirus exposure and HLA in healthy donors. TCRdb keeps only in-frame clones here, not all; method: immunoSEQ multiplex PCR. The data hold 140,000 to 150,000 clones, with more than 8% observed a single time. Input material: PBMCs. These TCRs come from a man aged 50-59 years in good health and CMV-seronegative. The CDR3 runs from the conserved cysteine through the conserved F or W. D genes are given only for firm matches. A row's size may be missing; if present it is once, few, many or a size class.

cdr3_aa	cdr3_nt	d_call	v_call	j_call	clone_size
CASSLIDSRYGYTF	TGTGCCAGCAGTTTAATCGACAGTCGCTATGGCTACACCTTC	NA	TRBV28	TRBJ1-2	NA
CASSMGQGRANYGYTF	TGTGCCAGTAGTATGGGACAGGGTAGGGCTAACTATGGCTACACCTTC	TRBD1	TRBV19	TRBJ1-2	NA
CASSAKTGSNTEAFF	TGTGCCAGCAGCGCCAAGACAGGGTCGAACACTGAAGCTTTCTTT	TRBD1	TRBV9	TRBJ1-1	few
CASSEDRGREKLFF	TGCGCCAGCAGCGAGGACAGGGGTAGGGAAAAACTGTTTTTT	TRBD1	TRBV10-2	TRBJ1-4	NA
CASRCGTGGRCRNEQFF	TGTGCAAGTCGTTGCGGGACAGGGGGCAGGTGTAGAAATGAGCAGTTCTTC	NA	TRBV12-2	TRBJ2-1	few
CASSDLGQNSPLHF	TGTGCCAGCAGTGATTTGGGACAGAATTCACCCCTCCACTTT	TRBD1	TRBV6-4	TRBJ1-6	NA
CAGPDRETGELFF	TGTGCCGGTCCGGACAGGGAGACCGGGGAGCTGTTTTTT	TRBD1	TRBV11-3	TRBJ2-2	NA
CASILGGSSYEQYF	TGTGCCAGCATTTTAGGCGGGAGCTCCTACGAGCAGTACTTC	TRBD2	TRBV6-1	TRBJ2-7	few
CATSRGRGAETQYF	TGTGCCACCAGCAGAGGGCGTGGGGCGGAGACCCAGTACTTC	NA	TRBV15	TRBJ2-5	few
CAGTATNEKLFF	TGTGCCGGTACAGCAACTAATGAAAAACTGTTTTTT	NA	TRBV30	TRBJ1-4	NA
CASSATAGSVDEQFF	TGCGCCAGCAGCGCGACCGCGGGAAGTGTCGATGAGCAGTTCTTC	NA	TRBV5-1	TRBJ2-1	few
CASSAEVLYGYTF	TGTGCCAGCAGCGCCGAGGTGCTATATGGCTACACCTTC	NA	TRBV11-2	TRBJ1-2	NA
CASSTSGSSYEQYF	TGTGCCAGCAGCACTAGCGGGAGCTCCTACGAGCAGTACTTC	TRBD2	TRBV9	TRBJ2-7	NA
CASSLGAQPQHF	TGTGCCAGTTCTTTGGGGGCCCAGCCCCAGCATTTT	NA	TRBV6-6	TRBJ1-5	NA
CASSTGRDSINTGELFF	TGTGCCAGTAGTACCGGACGGGATAGTATTAACACCGGGGAGCTGTTTTTT	NA	TRBV19	TRBJ2-2	NA
CASSSDISGANVLTF	TGCGCCAGCAGTTCGGACATATCTGGGGCCAACGTCCTGACTTTC	NA	TRBV5-1	TRBJ2-6	NA
CAWSLSPAVSEKLFF	TGTGCCTGGAGCTTGTCACCAGCGGTGTCTGAAAAACTGTTTTTT	NA	TRBV30	TRBJ1-4	few
CASSPGTGSSNQPQHF	TGTGCCAGCTCACCAGGGACAGGGTCCAGCAATCAGCCCCAGCATTTT	TRBD1	TRBV18	TRBJ1-5	NA
CASSTGRTGELFF	TGTGCCAGCTCAACGGGTCGCACCGGGGAGCTGTTTTTT	NA	TRBV18	TRBJ2-2	NA
CASSTGLGGETQYF	TGCGCCAGCAGCACAGGACTAGGAGGAGAGACCCAGTACTTC	TRBD2	TRBV5-1	TRBJ2-5	few
CASSYARLETQYF	TGTGCCAGCAGTTATGCCCGGTTAGAGACCCAGTACTTC	NA	TRBV6-5	TRBJ2-5	few
CASSQGGLNQPQHF	TGTGCCAGCAGCCAGGGGGGACTAAATCAGCCCCAGCATTTT	NA	TRBV14	TRBJ1-5	few
CASSYGREGTEAFF	TGTGCCAGCAGTTACGGCAGGGAGGGAACTGAAGCTTTCTTT	NA	TRBV6-5	TRBJ1-1	many
CASSFRGQGFTGNTIYF	TGTGCCAGCAGTTTCCGAGGACAGGGTTTCACTGGAAACACCATATATTTT	TRBD1	TRBV28	TRBJ1-3	once
CASSQVAGLGEAFF	TGTGCCAGCAGCCAAGTGGCAGGGTTGGGTGAAGCTTTCTTT	NA	TRBV4-2	TRBJ1-1	NA
CAWSVPGSYNEQFF	TGTGCCTGGAGTGTCCCGGGCTCCTACAATGAGCAGTTCTTC	NA	TRBV30	TRBJ2-1	NA
CSVAPDPPPGGRIF	TGCAGCGTTGCCCCCGACCCCCCACCAGGGGGGAGGATCTTC	NA	TRBV29-1	TRBJ2-7	few
CASSSGTGGFNEQFF	TGTGCCAGCAGCTCCGGGACAGGAGGTTTCAATGAGCAGTTCTTC	TRBD1	TRBV7-2	TRBJ2-1	NA
CASSFAGERQYF	TGCGCCAGCAGCTTTGCGGGGGAGAGGCAGTACTTC	TRBD2	TRBV5-1	TRBJ2-7	NA
CASSERGESTEAFF	TGTGCCAGCAGTGAGCGGGGAGAGAGCACTGAAGCTTTCTTT	NA	TRBV6-4	TRBJ1-1	few
CASGTGRPNTEAFF	TGTGCCAGCGGGACAGGACGCCCTAACACTGAAGCTTTCTTT	TRBD1	TRBV19	TRBJ1-1	NA
CASSSGGRNTIYF	TGCGCCAGCAGTTCTGGGGGCCGGAACACCATATATTTT	NA	TRBV5-1	TRBJ1-3	few
CASSSSNRGSQPQHF	TGTGCCAGCAGCTCTAGCAACCGGGGTTCCCAGCCCCAGCATTTT	NA	TRBV7-9	TRBJ1-5	once
CASSEAGLAGADTQYF	TGTGCCAGCAGTGAGGCGGGACTAGCGGGAGCAGATACGCAGTATTTT	TRBD2	TRBV6-4	TRBJ2-3	NA
CASSSGEGFGGNQPQHF	TGTGCCAGCTCATCCGGGGAGGGATTCGGGGGCAATCAGCCCCAGCATTTT	NA	TRBV18	TRBJ1-5	NA
CASSYITGMDTEAFF	TGTGCCAGCAGCTATATCACAGGGATGGACACTGAAGCTTTCTTT	NA	TRBV7-9	TRBJ1-1	few
CASGPGTEGNEKLFF	TGTGCTAGTGGACCCGGGACAGAAGGAAATGAAAAACTGTTTTTT	TRBD1	TRBV12-5	TRBJ1-4	few
CASSIDPPGVEAFF	TGTGCCAGTAGTATAGATCCCCCAGGGGTTGAAGCTTTCTTT	NA	TRBV19	TRBJ1-1	NA
CASSLLPSSGANVLTF	TGTGCCAGCAGCTTACTCCCGAGCTCTGGGGCCAACGTCCTGACTTTC	NA	TRBV11-2	TRBJ2-6	NA